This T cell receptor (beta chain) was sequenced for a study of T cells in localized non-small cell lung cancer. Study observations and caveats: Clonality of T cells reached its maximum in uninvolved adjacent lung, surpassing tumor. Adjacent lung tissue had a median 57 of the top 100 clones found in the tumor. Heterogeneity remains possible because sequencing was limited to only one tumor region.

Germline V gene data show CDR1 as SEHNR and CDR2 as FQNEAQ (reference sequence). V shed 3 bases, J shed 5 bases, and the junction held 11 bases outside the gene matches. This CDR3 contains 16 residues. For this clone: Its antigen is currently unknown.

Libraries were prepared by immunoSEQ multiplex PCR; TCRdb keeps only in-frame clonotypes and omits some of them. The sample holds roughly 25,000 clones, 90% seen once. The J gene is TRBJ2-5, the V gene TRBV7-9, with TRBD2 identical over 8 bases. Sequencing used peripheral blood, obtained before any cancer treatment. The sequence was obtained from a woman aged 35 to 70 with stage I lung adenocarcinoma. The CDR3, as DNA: TGTGCCAGCAGCTTCATCCGGGGGGGCCGTGTGGAGACCCAGTACTTC. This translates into CASSFIRGGRVETQYF.